Each of the 23 T cell receptor beta chains below was sequenced from the same sample in a study of blood T cells in healthy people across ages. The second PCR ran about 7 to 12 cycles with a sample-barcoded 5' primer and J-beta primers. TCRdb reprocessed the 5' RACE reads with MiXCR, giving one entry per CDR3 protein. The table has almost 550,000 distinct CDR3 sequences, approximately 25% seen once; the top ten hold 8.7%. This sample was also put to use in a study of T cells of mothers and their children.

Sequenced sample: blood. These receptor sequences come from a boy younger than 18 in good health.

The chain is built from TRBV7-6 and TRBJ2-5, with TRBD2 matching 7 bases. The J call is doubtful: the DNA matches TRBJ2-1 better. The CDR3 totals 14 residues. Germline V gene sequence: CDR1 SGHVS, CDR2 FNYEAQ. The CDR3 sequence is CASGYAGVGNEQFF. The CDR3 nucleotides read TGTGCCAGCGGTTACGCGGGGGTGGGGAATGAGCAGTTCTTC.

To note about this clonotype: A junction end diverges from the germline sequence, so it may reflect a read error. The rearrangement joins TRBV28 to TRBJ2-5, with 8 positions matching TRBD1. The J call may be mistaken, given a closer DNA end match to TRBJ2-1. Germline CDR1 and CDR2: MDHEN and SYDVKM. This CDR3 has 15 residues. The CDR3 coding sequence is TGTGCCAGCAGCGCCCCCGGACAGGGATACACTGAGCAGTTCTTC. As protein: CASSAPGQGYTEQFF.

The sample holds a few counts of this clonotype. The V gene is TRBV19, the J gene TRBJ1-1; TRBD1 aligns across 9 bases. CDR3 size: 15 residues. Trimming at V came to 4 bases and at J to 8 bases, leaving 11 bases not matched to a gene. CDR1 is LNHDA and CDR2 is SQIVND in the germline V gene (reference sequence). CDR3 region: CASSTGTGFGWEAFF. The CDR3 DNA follows: TGTGCCAGTAGTACCGGGACAGGGTTTGGTTGGGAAGCTTTCTTT.

The chain uses TRBV11-2 and TRBJ2-7; D not resolved. This CDR3 comprises 13 residues. CDR1 and CDR2 from the germline V gene are SGHAT and FQNNGV. Trimming took 5 bases from V and 0 from J, leaving 8 bases between them. CDR3 nucleotide sequence: TGTGCCAGCAGCCGGCTCGGCTCCTACGAGCAGTACTTC. It codes for CASSRLGSYEQYF.

The rearrangement links TRBV29-1 to TRBJ2-3, with 9 bases identical to TRBD1. Unmatched junction bases numbered 19, after V lost 1 base and J lost 2 bases. The CDR3 totals 20 residues. Germline V lookup: CDR1 SQVTM, CDR2 ANQGSEA. CDR3 sequence reads: CSVEGGDGQGFPRYTDTQYF. The DNA of the CDR3 is TGCAGCGTTGAAGGGGGTGACGGACAGGGGTTTCCGCGATACACAGATACGCAGTATTTT.

The CDR3, as DNA: TGTGCCACCAGTGAATCCCCGGGACGGGATAGATGGGATGAGCAGTTCTTC. Protein sequence: CATSESPGRDRWDEQFF. The chain combines TRBV24-1 with TRBJ2-1, with D perhaps assigned TRBD1 or TRBD2 (5 bases each). The CDR3 runs to 17 residues. V lost 4 bases and J lost 8, with 23 bases in between. In germline, CDR1 is KGHDR, CDR2 SFDVKD.

The table lists this clonotype with a few counts. The chain uses TRBV5-1 and TRBJ1-2; no clear D. Per the germline V gene, CDR1 is SGHRS and CDR2 is YFSETQ. The CDR3 consists of 15 residues. The ends were cut back, 2 bases at V and 0 bases at J, with 11 bases in the middle. DNA for the CDR3: TGCGCCAGCAGCTTTGTTGGGAGTTCTAACTATGGCTACACCTTC. This codes for CASSFVGSSNYGYTF.

In DNA form, the CDR3 reads TGTGCCAGCACGAGACAGGCGCCGGATCAGCCCCAGCATTTT. Translated: CASTRQAPDQPQHF. This chain links TRBV28 with TRBJ1-5; TRBD1 is a possible D gene (6 bases). This CDR3 spans 14 amino acids. V was shortened by 7 bases and J by 5 bases, with 15 bases between the two germline ends. CDR1 and CDR2 from the germline V gene are MDHEN and SYDVKM.

Many counts were recorded for this clonotype. The rearrangement uses TRBV4-3 and TRBJ2-1; D uncertain. This CDR3 is built from 16 residues. Germline-derived CDR1 and CDR2 are LGHNA and YSLEER. Trimming took 0 bases from V and 3 from J, leaving 12 bases between them. CDR3 residues: CASSQDLPEIYNEQFF. DNA for the CDR3: TGCGCCAGCAGCCAAGATCTTCCAGAAATCTACAATGAGCAGTTCTTC.

The chain carries TRBV4-2 and TRBJ2-1; TRBD2 is a possible D gene (7 bases). From germline, CDR1 is LGHNA and CDR2 YNFKEQ. The length of the CDR3 is 16 residues. The V end lost 0 bases, the J end lost 10 bases, and 19 bases lay between the germline ends. This chain's CDR3 is CASSQDLAGARVEQFF. The CDR3 DNA is TGTGCCAGCAGCCAAGATCTTGCGGGGGCTAGGGTCGAGCAGTTCTTC.

This clonotype occurred a few times. The gene calls are TRBV2 and TRBJ2-7, with D perhaps matching TRBD1 (5 bases). Germline CDR1 SNHLY, CDR2 FYNNEI. V was trimmed by 7 bases and J by 0 bases, leaving 13 bases between them. The CDR3 has 14 residues. The CDR3 protein is CASTNPDISYEQYF. CDR3 DNA: TGTGCCAGCACTAACCCGGACATCTCCTACGAGCAGTACTTC.

Comment on this clonotype: One end of the junction does not line up with germline, which may come from a read error. This chain connects TRBV19 to TRBJ1-1; D unresolved. This CDR3 comprises 12 residues. Germline-derived CDR1 and CDR2 are LNHDA and SQIVND (reference sequence). The CDR3 DNA sequence: TGTGCCAGTAGTTTTCCGAACACTGAATCTTTCTTT. Protein product: CASSFPNTESFF. Using reference TRBV19 and TRBJ1-1 for the parts outside the CDR3, the full variable domain is DGGITQSPKYLFRKEGQNVTLSCEQNLNHDAMYWYRQDPGQGLRLIYYSQIVNDFQKGDIAEGYSVSREKKESFPLTVTSAQKNPTAFYLCASSFPNTESFFGQGTRLTVV.

This clonotype came up many times. The chain employs TRBV2 and TRBJ1-1, with 8 bases lining up with TRBD1. The CDR3 is 13 amino acids. The germline V gene has CDR1 SNHLY and CDR2 FYNNEI. With 4 bases clipped from V and 3 bases from J, the junction kept 1 base outside the gene matches. The chain's CDR3 is CASSGTGYTEAFF. The CDR3 DNA reads as TGTGCCAGCAGTGGGACAGGGTACACTGAAGCTTTCTTT.

This chain connects TRBV7-2 to TRBJ1-2; TRBD1 might be the D (5 bases). Trimming took 4 bases from V and 4 from J, leaving 16 bases between them. This CDR3 has 15 amino acids. Per the germline V gene, CDR1 is SGHTA and CDR2 is FQGNSA. The CDR3 here is CASSSPRGELYGYTF. The CDR3 coding sequence is TGTGCCAGCAGCTCCCCCAGAGGGGAGCTCTATGGCTACACCTTC.

The sample holds a few counts of this clonotype. J is TRBJ2-5 and V is TRBV20-1, with 8 bases identical to TRBD1. The end of the DNA fits TRBJ2-7 better, so the J call may be wrong. The CDR3 length is 13 residues. The germline gives CDR1 DFQATT, CDR2 SNEGSKA (reference sequence). CDR3 in DNA: TGCAGTGCTTCCGGGACAGGCTCCTACGAGCAGTACTTC. The encoded protein is CSASGTGSYEQYF.

The chain carries TRBV28 and TRBJ1-6; D remains unclear. The V and J ends lost 5 bases and 7 bases respectively, with 15 bases between them. There are 15 residues in the CDR3. The V gene's germline CDR1 is MDHEN and CDR2 SYDVKM. CDR3 amino acids: CASSTPFPVNSPLHF. The CDR3, as DNA: TGTGCCAGCAGTACCCCATTTCCCGTCAATTCACCCCTCCACTTT.

In this sample, this clonotype turned up a few times. The gene calls are TRBV4-2 and TRBJ2-5; TRBD2 matches at 8 bases. CDR3 length: 14 residues. CDR1 is LGHNA and CDR2 is YNFKEQ in the germline V gene. Trimming cost V 0 bases and J 5 bases; bases outside gene matches: 2. CDR3 sequence reads: CASSQDPGGETQYF. The CDR3, as DNA: TGTGCCAGCAGCCAAGATCCGGGGGGGGAGACCCAGTACTTC.

CDR3 sequence: CASSERMRAGLFQETQYF. The CDR3 DNA sequence: TGTGCCAGCAGTGAACGGATGCGAGCGGGTCTGTTCCAAGAGACCCAGTACTTC. This chain connects TRBV2 to TRBJ2-5; possible D gene TRBD2, 6 bases. With 2 bases removed from V and 1 base from J, the gap between germline ends came to 20 bases. CDR1 and CDR2 from the germline V gene are SNHLY and FYNNEI. This CDR3 is 18 amino acids long.

This clonotype was counted a few times. One end of the junction varies from germline; a read error may be responsible. The V and J genes are TRBV27 and TRBJ1-2; 9 nucleotides match TRBD1. From germline, CDR1 is MNHEY and CDR2 SMNVEV (reference sequence). The CDR3 sequence is 13 residues long. The CDR3 bases are TGTGCCAGCAGAAGGACAGGGGACTATGGCTGCACCTTC. Amino acids: CASRRTGDYGCTF.

This clonotype was observed a few times. J is TRBJ2-7 and V is TRBV29-1; 7 bases align to TRBD1. Losses at the gene ends were 7 bases for V and 3 bases for J; bases not matched to a gene: 6. CDR1 is SQVTM and CDR2 is ANQGSEA in the germline V gene. The CDR3 consists of 12 residues. In nucleotides, the CDR3 is TGCAGCGCCGGGGACAGCTTCTACGAGCAGTACTTC. Amino acid sequence: CSAGDSFYEQYF.

This clonotype was seen only a few times. The chain is built from TRBV5-4 and TRBJ2-5; D not certain. The DNA end is a closer match to TRBJ2-7, so the J assignment may be wrong. The V gene's germline CDR1 is SGHNT and CDR2 YYREEE (reference sequence). CDR3 length: 13 residues. CDR3 nucleotides: TGTGCCAGCACCCCAAAGGCCGGCAACGAGCAGTACTTC. It encodes CASTPKAGNEQYF.

CDR3 in DNA: TGTGCCAGCAGCCCCACCGGGGGACTAGGGGCCTCCGGGGAGCTGTTTTTT. Its translation: CASSPTGGLGASGELFF. The rearrangement joins TRBV7-2 to TRBJ2-2, with 8 bases aligning to TRBD2. Germline V CDR1 and CDR2: SGHTA, FQGNSA. V lost 5 bases, J lost 6 bases, and 14 bases stayed unmatched. This CDR3 is 17 amino acids long.

The chain recombines TRBV29-1 with TRBJ2-5, with 12 bases that match TRBD1. The J call may be wrong; the DNA end is better matched by TRBJ2-1. From germline, CDR1 is SQVTM and CDR2 ANQGSEA. This CDR3 contains 13 residues. CDR3 amino acids: CSSRDRGQGEQFF. The CDR3 DNA sequence: TGCAGCTCCCGGGACAGGGGGCAGGGTGAGCAGTTCTTC.